Only one count was recorded for the clone carrying this TCR beta chain. The V end lost 3 bases, the J end lost 4 bases, and 4 bases lay between the germline ends. The CDR3 is 12 amino acids. Germline loops: CDR1 SEHNR, CDR2 FQNEAQ (reference sequence). This record comes from a study of blood T cell repertoires in COVID-19. The overall study: The samples span acute and convalescent COVID-19 from the United States, Italy and Spain. Nucleic acid was either cDNA or gDNA, and it came from T cells, B-cell-depleted T cells, or PBMCs.

As handled by the study authors: Amplification with reference gene primers provided the estimates of nucleated cell counts. The table came from immunoSEQ multiplex PCR; TCRdb's copy has only in-frame clones and leaves some out. V, J and clone size are taken as reported in that table, and D and trimming were inferred from the DNA itself. The data show about 110,000 clones, under 85% seen once. This clonotype was obtained from a woman in her 70s with acute or convalescent COVID-19. Material: peripheral blood. This chain links TRBV7-9 with TRBJ1-5, with unresolved D. CDR3 in DNA: TGTGCCAGCAGCTTCCAGAATCAGCCCCAGCATTTT. Translated: CASSFQNQPQHF.